This T cell receptor (beta chain) was retrieved from a study of tumor and adjacent non-tumor tissue in lung cancer. Study details: The cohort had around twelve adenocarcinoma, 2 squamous cell and 1 small cell patients.

V trimming: 6 bases; J trimming: 8 bases; junction bases outside the gene matches: 12. The CDR3 spans 15 residues. The germline CDR1 and CDR2 sequences are DFQATT and SNEGSKA (reference sequence). Turning to this clonotype: Just one base apart from a much larger clone, this may be a read error.

The template was RNA from unsorted bulk tissue. Distant lung tissue was collected more than 3 cm away from the tumor edge. A modified ARM-PCR protocol with three rounds of nested PCR amplified TCRbeta. One entry per CDR3 protein, called by TCRdb with MiXCR from the multiplex PCR reads. In the table there are approximately 110,000 distinct CDR3 sequences, 60% to 70% of which are singletons. The source is a man in his fifties or sixties with non-small cell lung cancer. Sequenced material: distant non-tumor lung tissue. The V gene is TRBV20-1, the J gene TRBJ2-3; 12 nucleotides align to TRBD2. In DNA, the CDR3 is TGCAGTGCCTCTAGCGGGAGGGCCGGGGTAGGTACGCAGTATTTT. Translating it yields CSASSGRAGVGTQYF.